One sample yielded the 25 T cell receptor beta chains listed below, sequenced in a study of T cells after yellow fever vaccination. One entry per CDR3 protein results from TCRdb running MiXCR on the 5' RACE reads. The sample holds approximately 550,000 distinct CDR3 sequences, roughly 21% seen once. The input for sequencing was PBMCs, taken 15 days after the yellow fever booster vaccination. The receptor source for this set is a man aged 30-40 years who received the YFV17D yellow fever vaccine.

J is TRBJ2-3 and V is TRBV20-1, with 7 nucleotides matching TRBD2. With V trimmed by 5 bases and J by 4 bases, 3 bases remained unmatched. This CDR3 is built from 12 residues. Germline V lookup: CDR1 DFQATT, CDR2 SNEGSKA (reference sequence). The CDR3 nucleotides are TGCAGTGCTGAGACTAGCCCAGATACGCAGTATTTT. Translation: CSAETSPDTQYF.

This clonotype was found a few times. The V gene is TRBV7-9, the J gene TRBJ2-5, with a tentative D call TRBD2 (5 bases). Deletions cut 3 bases from V and 2 bases from J, with 13 bases between. Looked up from germline, CDR1 is SEHNR and CDR2 is FQNEAQ (reference sequence). The length of the CDR3 is 15 residues. The DNA of the CDR3 is TGTGCCAGCAGCTTCGGTCGGGGTTTACAAGAGACCCAGTACTTC. Translated: CASSFGRGLQETQYF.

V is TRBV25-1 and J is TRBJ2-7; 7 bases agree with TRBD2. With V trimmed by 1 base and J by 0 bases, 12 bases remained unmatched. The CDR3 has 18 residues. CDR1 MGHDK and CDR2 SYGVNS come from the germline V gene. CDR3 region: CASSESPTESGVSYEQYF. The CDR3 bases are TGTGCCAGCAGTGAATCCCCTACGGAAAGCGGGGTCTCCTACGAGCAGTACTTC.

This clonotype has only a few counts. This chain links TRBV18 with TRBJ2-2; D gene unclear. Per the germline V gene, CDR1 is KGHSH and CDR2 is LQKENI. The CDR3 has 15 amino acids. Trimming took 2 bases from V and 4 from J, leaving 11 bases between them. The CDR3 coding sequence is TGTGCCAGCTCACCAGGGTTCACGGCCACCGGGGAGCTGTTTTTT. It is translated as CASSPGFTATGELFF. The full variable domain, with the rest looked up from reference TRBV18 and TRBJ2-2, is NAGVMQNPRHLVRRRGQEARLRCSPMKGHSHVYWYRQLPEEGLKFMVYLQKENIIDESGMPKERFSAEFPKEGPSILRIQQVVRGDSAAYFCASSPGFTATGELFFGEGSRLTVL.

This clonotype was observed a few times. This chain joins TRBV6-2 or TRBV6-3 and TRBJ2-7; 11 bases agree with TRBD1. CDR1 is MNHEY and CDR2 is SVGEGT in the germline V gene. Unmatched junction bases numbered 22, after V lost 6 bases and J lost 0 bases. This CDR3 has 21 amino acids. CDR3 residues: CASRTQGQGDSGSLFSYEQYF. DNA of the CDR3: TGTGCCAGCAGAACACAGGGACAGGGGGATAGCGGGAGCCTCTTCTCCTACGAGCAGTACTTC.

The chain is built from TRBV6-2 or TRBV6-3 and TRBJ1-2; D is undetermined. CDR3 length equals 13 residues. V shed 7 bases and J shed 4 bases, with 13 bases lying between them. In germline, CDR1 is MNHEY, CDR2 SVGEGT. The CDR3 nucleotides read TGTGCCAGCACCCCATCACCCACCTATGGCTACACCTTC. Encoded protein: CASTPSPTYGYTF.

This clonotype was seen repeatedly, ten times or more. The chain joins TRBV25-1 to TRBJ2-2; no clear D gene. The V gene lost 3 bases and the J gene lost 1 base, with 6 bases spanning the gap. Germline loops: CDR1 MGHDK, CDR2 SYGVNS. The CDR3 spans 14 residues. The CDR3 nucleotides are TGTGCCAGCAGTGACAGGAAGAACACCGGGGAGCTGTTTTTT. As protein: CASSDRKNTGELFF.

The table lists this clonotype with a few counts. The CDR3: CASSLEGWAGRLYNEQFF. The CDR3 bases are TGTGCCAGCAGCTTAGAAGGTTGGGCTGGTCGCCTTTACAATGAGCAGTTCTTC. The genes are TRBV11-2 and TRBJ2-1, with D unresolved. This CDR3 contains 18 residues. The V gene lost 0 bases and the J gene lost 4 bases, with 19 bases spanning the gap. Germline V gene lookup returns CDR1 SGHAT and CDR2 FQNNGV.

This clonotype was counted a few times. This chain joins TRBV29-1 and TRBJ2-1; D is unresolved. This CDR3 has 10 amino acids. V lost 7 bases and J lost 8, with 9 bases in between. CDR1 is SQVTM and CDR2 is ANQGSEA in the germline V gene. The CDR3 is CSATEDEQFF. The CDR3 DNA is TGCAGCGCCACTGAAGATGAGCAGTTCTTC.

V is TRBV7-9 and J is TRBJ1-2; TRBD1 is a possible D gene (5 bases). CDR3 length: 15 residues. Trimming left V 1 base short and J 0 bases short, with 9 bases between. CDR1 is SEHNR, CDR2 FQNEAQ, per germline (reference sequence). For the CDR3, the DNA is TGTGCCAGCAGCTTAGGTGGGGCCCCTAACTATGGCTACACCTTC. Translated: CASSLGGAPNYGYTF. The full variable domain, completed using reference TRBV7-9 and TRBJ1-2, is DTGVSQNPRHKITKRGQNVTFRCDPISEHNRLYWYRQTLGQGPEFLTYFQNEAQLEKSRLLSDRFSAERPKGSFSTLEIQRTEQGDSAMYLCASSLGGAPNYGYTFGSGTRLTVV.

The V gene is TRBV18, the J gene TRBJ2-7; D may be TRBD1 (5 bases). The CDR3 runs 14 residues. Germline values: CDR1 KGHSH, CDR2 LQKENI. The V end was cut by 0 bases, the J end by 6 bases, with 12 bases between. Written as DNA, the CDR3 is TGTGCCAGCTCACCACCGGGGCGGATTGGCGAGCAGTACTTC. Protein product: CASSPPGRIGEQYF.

The chain uses TRBV7-8 and TRBJ1-1; D ambiguous. CDR1 is SGHVS, CDR2 FQNEAQ, per germline. V lost 7 bases, J lost 1 base, and 13 bases lay in between. This CDR3 is 14 amino acids long. In nucleotides, the CDR3 is TGTGCCAGCACCCTAGAACGGGAGAACACTGAAGCTTTCTTT. Translation: CASTLERENTEAFF.

The rearrangement links TRBV28 to TRBJ2-5; no definite D call. The CDR3 extends over 14 amino acids. Trimming removed 6 bases at V and 3 bases at J, with 14 bases between. Germline loops: CDR1 MDHEN, CDR2 SYDVKM. Here the CDR3 reads CASRPPLEEETQYF. The CDR3 region has the DNA TGTGCCAGCAGACCCCCTTTAGAGGAAGAGACCCAGTACTTC. The variable domain in full, with the rest retrieved from reference TRBV28 and TRBJ2-5, is DVKVTQSSRYLVKRTGEKVFLECVQDMDHENMFWYRQDPGLGLRLIYFSYDVKMKEKGDIPEGYSVSREKKERFSLILESASTNQTSMYLCASRPPLEEETQYFGPGTRLLVL.

A few counts support this clonotype. The genes are TRBV28 and TRBJ1-5; maybe TRBD1 (5 bases). The CDR3 sequence is 17 residues long. Trimming removed 5 bases at V and 11 bases at J, with 28 bases between. Germline V gives CDR1 MDHEN, CDR2 SYDVKM. This chain's CDR3 is CASSSGRPGREFKAQHF. For the CDR3, the DNA is TGTGCCAGCAGTAGCGGTAGGCCGGGACGAGAGTTTAAGGCCCAGCATTTT.

This clonotype was detected only a few times. The rearrangement links TRBV3-1 to TRBJ2-7; weak D call: TRBD2 (6 bases). Trimming took off 3 bases at V and 0 bases at J, with 12 bases between the two ends. Germline lookup yields CDR1 LGHDT and CDR2 YNNKEL (reference sequence). CDR3 size: 15 residues. CDR3 sequence reads: CASSHTAGFSYEQYF. The CDR3 bases are TGTGCCAGCAGCCATACCGCGGGGTTCTCCTACGAGCAGTACTTC.

The genes are TRBV20-1 and TRBJ2-1; TRBD2 agrees at 7 bases. This CDR3 is built from 14 residues. Germline assignment: CDR1 DFQATT and CDR2 SNEGSKA (reference sequence). V lost 2 bases to trimming and J lost 7 bases; unmatched junction nucleotides: 8. The CDR3 DNA is TGCAGTGCTAGACCGTTGACTAGCTTGAATGAGCAGTTCTTC. Protein: CSARPLTSLNEQFF.

This clonotype has more than one count but fewer than ten. This chain links TRBV12-3 or TRBV12-4 with TRBJ1-6; D remains unclear. V lost 3 bases to trimming and J lost 1 base, with 4 bases between them. The CDR3 sequence is 14 residues long. The chain's CDR3 is CASSFGSYNSPLHF. CDR3 nucleotides: TGTGCCAGCAGTTTTGGTTCCTATAATTCACCCCTCCACTTT.

In this sample, this clonotype turned up a few times. V usage is TRBV20-1 and J usage is TRBJ2-1; no reliable D call. The CDR3 spans 13 residues. Germline V gene lookup returns CDR1 DFQATT and CDR2 SNEGSKA (reference sequence). Between the trimmed V and J ends, which lost 4 bases and 4 bases, there was a span of 11 bases. In nucleotides, the CDR3 is TGCAGTGCTATGTGGCTACCTTACAATGAGCAGTTCTTC. It translates to CSAMWLPYNEQFF.

The chain employs TRBV9 and TRBJ2-1, with 12 bases aligning to TRBD2. After removal of 6 bases from V and 9 bases from J, the junction contained 7 bases not matched to a gene. Per germline, CDR1 SGDLS and CDR2 YYNGEE. The CDR3 runs to 14 residues. CDR3 sequence reads: CASNLAGGPVEQFF. The CDR3 region has the DNA TGTGCCAGCAACCTAGCGGGAGGGCCAGTTGAGCAGTTCTTC.

This chain joins TRBV28 and TRBJ2-2, with 8 positions matching TRBD2. The CDR3 length is 15 residues. CDR1 is MDHEN, CDR2 SYDVKM, per germline. Trimming took 3 bases from V and 5 from J; bases not matched to a gene: 5. The CDR3 DNA reads as TGTGCCAGCAGTTTGAGCGGGAGCGGAACCGGGGAGCTGTTTTTT. Translation: CASSLSGSGTGELFF.

This sequence joins TRBV19 and TRBJ2-7; TRBD2 matches at 7 bases. The V gene end was trimmed by 6 bases and the J gene end by 0 bases; junction bases not matched to a gene: 17. CDR3 length equals 18 residues. Germline V gene sequence: CDR1 LNHDA, CDR2 SQIVND (reference sequence). In DNA, the CDR3 is TGTGCCAGTAGACTAAATGGAGTCGCGGGAGTTAGCTCCTACGAGCAGTACTTC. Amino acids: CASRLNGVAGVSSYEQYF.

This clonotype was found once. The rearrangement links TRBV4-1 to TRBJ2-2; tentatively, D is TRBD2 (6 bases). V lost 0 bases, J lost 1 base, and 9 bases lay in between. Germline lookup yields CDR1 MGHRA and CDR2 YSYEKL. This CDR3 region has 16 residues. The CDR3 protein is CASSQDGLLNTGELFF. CDR3 DNA sequence: TGCGCCAGCAGCCAAGACGGACTACTGAACACCGGGGAGCTGTTTTTT.

The rearrangement links TRBV25-1 to TRBJ2-1; 9 nucleotides align to TRBD2. The V and J ends lost 7 bases and 3 bases, in that order; junction bases with no gene match: 7. The CDR3 runs to 15 residues. Germline V gene data show CDR1 as MGHDK and CDR2 as SYGVNS. In DNA form, the CDR3 reads TGTGCCAGCACCCCAGTTAGCGGGAGCTACAATGAGCAGTTCTTC. This sequence encodes CASTPVSGSYNEQFF. Drawing the rest from reference TRBV25-1 and TRBJ2-1, the complete variable domain is EADIYQTPRYLVIGTGKKITLECSQTMGHDKMYWYQQDPGMELHLIHYSYGVNSTEKGDLSSESTVSRIRTEHFPLTLESARPSHTSQYLCASTPVSGSYNEQFFGPGTRLTVL.

The rearrangement uses TRBV18 and TRBJ2-4, with 9 bases identical to TRBD2. Per germline, CDR1 KGHSH and CDR2 LQKENI. With V trimmed by 6 bases and J by 7 bases, 7 bases remained unmatched. The CDR3 consists of 14 residues. This CDR3 is CASSLPGLANIQYF. The CDR3 DNA reads TGTGCCAGCTCCCTGCCGGGACTAGCCAACATTCAGTACTTC.

Here the CDR3 reads CASSVGWTANEQFF. The DNA of the CDR3 is TGTGCCAGCAGCGTAGGATGGACAGCTAATGAGCAGTTCTTC. V gene TRBV9 combines with J gene TRBJ2-1; D may be TRBD1 (6 bases). The V end lost 0 bases, the J end lost 7 bases, and 11 bases lay between the germline ends. CDR3 size: 14 residues. Germline V gene lookup returns CDR1 SGDLS and CDR2 YYNGEE.